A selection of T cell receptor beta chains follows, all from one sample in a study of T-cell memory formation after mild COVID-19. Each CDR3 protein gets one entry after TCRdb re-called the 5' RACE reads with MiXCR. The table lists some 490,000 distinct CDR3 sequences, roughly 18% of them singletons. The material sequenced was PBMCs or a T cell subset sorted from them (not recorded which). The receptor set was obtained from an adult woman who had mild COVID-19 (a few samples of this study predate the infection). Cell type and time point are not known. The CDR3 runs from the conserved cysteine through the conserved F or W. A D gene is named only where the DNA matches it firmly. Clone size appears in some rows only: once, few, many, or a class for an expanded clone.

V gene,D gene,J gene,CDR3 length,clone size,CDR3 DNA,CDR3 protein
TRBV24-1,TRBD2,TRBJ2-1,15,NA,TGTGCCACCTTTCTAGCGGGCGCCTCCTACAATGAGCAGTTCTTC,CATFLAGASYNEQFF
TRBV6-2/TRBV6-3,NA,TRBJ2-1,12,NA,TGTGCCAGCAGTTACTTGGGGGCTGAGCATTTCTTC,CASSYLGAEHFF
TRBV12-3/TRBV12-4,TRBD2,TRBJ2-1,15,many,TGTGCCAGCAGTCGGGGGGGACTACCTCCTAATGAGCAGTTCTTC,CASSRGGLPPNEQFF
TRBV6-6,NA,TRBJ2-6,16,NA,TGTGCCAGCAGTTACCAGGGGCAGTCTGGGGCCAACGTCCTGACTTTC,CASSYQGQSGANVLTF
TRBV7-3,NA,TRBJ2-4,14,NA,TGTGCCAGCACCCCTGGGGGACTCAAAAACATTCAGTACTTC,CASTPGGLKNIQYF
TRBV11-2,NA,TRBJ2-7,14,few,TGTGCCAGCAGCATCGCACCCCCCAACTACGAGCAGTACTTC,CASSIAPPNYEQYF
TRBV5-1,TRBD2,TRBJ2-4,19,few,TGCGCCAGCAGCGACCGACTAGCGGGGGGGCCTGTAGCCAAAAACATTCAGTACTTC,CASSDRLAGGPVAKNIQYF
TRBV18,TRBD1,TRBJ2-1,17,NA,TGTGCCAGCTCACTAGCGCATCGGGACAGGGGAAGGAATGAGCAGTTCTTC,CASSLAHRDRGRNEQFF
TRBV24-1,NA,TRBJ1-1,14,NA,TGTGCCACCAGTGATGGTAGTTTGGGCACTGAAGCTTTCTTT,CATSDGSLGTEAFF
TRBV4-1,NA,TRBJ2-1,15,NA,TGCGCCAGCAGCCATAAGGGGGGGGAGGTCGATGAGCAGTTCTTC,CASSHKGGEVDEQFF
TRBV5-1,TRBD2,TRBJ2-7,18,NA,TGCGCCAGCAGCTTGGCCGTGGCTAGCGGGAGTCAAATCTACGAGCAGTACTTC,CASSLAVASGSQIYEQYF
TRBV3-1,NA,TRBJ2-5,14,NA,TGTGCCAGCAGCCCCAGGGCCCCCCAAGAGACCCAGTACTTC,CASSPRAPQETQYF
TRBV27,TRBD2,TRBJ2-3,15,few,TGTGCCAGCAGTTTATCGGGACTAGCGTCTAGGACGCAGTATTTT,CASSLSGLASRTQYF
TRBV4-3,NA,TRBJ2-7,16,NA,TGCGCCAGCAGCCAAGATTTAGGTTCCGGGTCCTACGAGCAGTACTTC,CASSQDLGSGSYEQYF
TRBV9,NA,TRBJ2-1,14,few,TGTGCCAGCAGCACCCGACACGAGGAAAATGAGCAGTTCTTC,CASSTRHEENEQFF
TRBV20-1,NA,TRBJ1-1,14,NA,TGCAGTGCTAGGCGGACAGCCCAGAACACTGAAGCTTTCTTT,CSARRTAQNTEAFF
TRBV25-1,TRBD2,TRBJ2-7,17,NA,TGTGCCAGCAGTGAATACGGGACTAGCGGGAGGTCCTACGAGCAGTACTTC,CASSEYGTSGRSYEQYF
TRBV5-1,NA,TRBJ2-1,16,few,TGCGCCAGCAGCACCCCCCTGACTCCCCTTTGGGATGAGCAGTTCTTC,CASSTPLTPLWDEQFF
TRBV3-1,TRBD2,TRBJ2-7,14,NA,TGTGCCAGCAGCCAAGGGGAGGGCCTGAACGAGCAGTACTTC,CASSQGEGLNEQYF
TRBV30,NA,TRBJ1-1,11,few,TGTGCCTGGAGTTGGTACACTGAAGCTTTCTTT,CAWSWYTEAFF
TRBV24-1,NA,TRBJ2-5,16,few,TGTGCCACCAGTGATAACAGTCAGGGTTTCCAAGAGACCCAGTACTTC,CATSDNSQGFQETQYF
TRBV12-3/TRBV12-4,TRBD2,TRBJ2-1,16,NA,TGTGCCAGCAGGGGGGTGACTAGCGTCTCCTACAATGAGCAGTTCTTC,CASRGVTSVSYNEQFF
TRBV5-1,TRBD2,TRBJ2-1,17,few,TGCGCCAGCAGCTTGGGCCCTAGCGGGGGCCCTTACAATGAGCAGTTCTTC,CASSLGPSGGPYNEQFF
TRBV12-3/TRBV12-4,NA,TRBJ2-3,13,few,TGTGCCAGCAGTTTGCTGAGTGTAGATACGCAGTATTTT,CASSLLSVDTQYF
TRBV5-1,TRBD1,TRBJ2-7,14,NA,TGCGCCAGCAGCGGAGGGACAGGAGAATACGAGCAGTACTTC,CASSGGTGEYEQYF
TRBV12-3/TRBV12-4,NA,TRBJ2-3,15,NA,TGTGCCAGCAGTCGATTAGGGACTAGCACAGATACGCAGTATTTT,CASSRLGTSTDTQYF
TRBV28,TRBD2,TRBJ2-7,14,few,TGTGCCAGCACACTAGCGGGAGGGACGAACGAGCAGTACTTC,CASTLAGGTNEQYF
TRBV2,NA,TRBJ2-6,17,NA,TGTGCCAGCAGTGAAGCCGGGATCAGGTCCGGGGCCAACGTCCTGACTTTC,CASSEAGIRSGANVLTF
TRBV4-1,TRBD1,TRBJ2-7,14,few,TGCGCCAGCAGCCAGTTACAGGGGCCCTACGAGCAGTACTTC,CASSQLQGPYEQYF
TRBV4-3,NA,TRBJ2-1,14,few,TGCGCCAGCAGCCAAGATAGTTTGGGACTTAAGCAGTTCTTC,CASSQDSLGLKQFF
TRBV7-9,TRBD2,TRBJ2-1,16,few,TGTGCCAGCAGCTTCAGACTAGCGAGCTCCTACAATGAGCAGTTCTTC,CASSFRLASSYNEQFF
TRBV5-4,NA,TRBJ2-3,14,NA,TGTGCCAGCACGCGATATACTAGCCCAGATACGCAGTATTTT,CASTRYTSPDTQYF
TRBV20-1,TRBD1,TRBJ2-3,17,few,TGCAGTGCTAGACTCAGCCTGGGACAGCGTTACACAGATACGCAGTATTTT,CSARLSLGQRYTDTQYF
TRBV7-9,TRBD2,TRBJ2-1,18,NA,TGTGCCAGCAGCTTATTCCCAGGGACTACTAGTGGTTACAATGAGCAGTTCTTC,CASSLFPGTTSGYNEQFF
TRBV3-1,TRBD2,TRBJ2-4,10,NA,TGTGCCAGCGGCCGGGAGGTTCAGTACTTC,CASGREVQYF
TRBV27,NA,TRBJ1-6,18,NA,TGTGCCAGCTGCCGGGGTGCGGGGGGCGGCACCTATAATTCACCCCTCCACTTT,CASCRGAGGGTYNSPLHF
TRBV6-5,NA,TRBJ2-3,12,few,TGTGCCAGCAGTTACGAAGATGGTACGCAGTATTTT,CASSYEDGTQYF
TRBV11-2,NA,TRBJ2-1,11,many,TGTGCCAGCAGCTTAATCAATGAGCAGTTCTTC,CASSLINEQFF
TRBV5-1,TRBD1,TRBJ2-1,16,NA,TGCGCCAGCAGCTTGGGGGGACAGGCCCTTAGCAATGAGCAGTTCTTC,CASSLGGQALSNEQFF
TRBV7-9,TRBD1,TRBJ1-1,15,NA,TGTGCCAGCAGCCTCGCAGGGGGCGCCGGCACTGAAGCTTTCTTT,CASSLAGGAGTEAFF
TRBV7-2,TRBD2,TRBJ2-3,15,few,TGTGCCAGCAGCCCACTAGCGGGCCCCACAGATACGCAGTATTTT,CASSPLAGPTDTQYF
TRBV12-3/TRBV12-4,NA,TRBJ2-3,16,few,TGTGCCAGCAGTTTCCAGGCAGGCCCCTACACAGATACGCAGTATTTT,CASSFQAGPYTDTQYF
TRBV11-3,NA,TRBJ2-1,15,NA,TGTGCCAGCAGCAAAATGCTGAGCTCCTACAATGAGCAGTTCTTC,CASSKMLSSYNEQFF
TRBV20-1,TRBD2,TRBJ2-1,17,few,TGCAGTGCTAGAGACCCCGGGACTAGCGGGAGGTTAGATGAGCAGTTCTTC,CSARDPGTSGRLDEQFF
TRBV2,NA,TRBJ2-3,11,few,TGTGCCAGCGCTCCGAGGGATACGCAGTATTTT,CASAPRDTQYF
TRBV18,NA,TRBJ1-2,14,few,TGTGCCAGCTCACCTGAGATGGGCTGGCGGGGCTACACCTTC,CASSPEMGWRGYTF
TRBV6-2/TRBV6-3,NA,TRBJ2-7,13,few,TGTGCCAGCAGTTCCTCCCTAGGCTACGAGCAGTACTTC,CASSSSLGYEQYF
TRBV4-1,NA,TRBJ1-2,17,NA,TGCGCCAGCAGCCAAGATAGGCCCTTGGGACTTTGGAGCAGCCGCACCTTC,CASSQDRPLGLWSSRTF
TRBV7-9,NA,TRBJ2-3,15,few,TGTGCCAGCAGCTTAGCGTCATCCTTCACAGATACGCAGTATTTT,CASSLASSFTDTQYF
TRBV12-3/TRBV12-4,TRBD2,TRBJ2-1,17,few,TGTGCCAGCAGTCGTTCTCGTGGCGGGAGAGATTGGGGTGAGCAGTTCTTC,CASSRSRGGRDWGEQFF
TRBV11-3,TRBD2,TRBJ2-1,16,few,TGTGCCAGCAGCACCCTAGCGGGTCTCTCCTACAATGAGCAGTTCTTC,CASSTLAGLSYNEQFF
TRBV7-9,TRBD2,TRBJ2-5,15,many,TGTGCCAGCAGCCCGGGACTAGCGGGAGGCGAGACCCAGTACTTC,CASSPGLAGGETQYF
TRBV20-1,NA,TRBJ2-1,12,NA,TGCAGTGCTCCCCGTCGTAGTCGGGAGCAGTTCTTC,CSAPRRSREQFF
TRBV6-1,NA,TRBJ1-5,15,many,TGTGCCAGCAGTAATCGGAGGGCAACGGGTCAGCCCCAGCATTTT,CASSNRRATGQPQHF
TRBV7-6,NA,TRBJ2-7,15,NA,TGTGCCAGCAGCTCCCGTCAAGGGAGCTCCTACGAGCAGTACTTC,CASSSRQGSSYEQYF
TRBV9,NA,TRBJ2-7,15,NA,TGTGCCAGCAGCGCCTTGATAGGGGAGACCTACGAGCAGTACTTC,CASSALIGETYEQYF
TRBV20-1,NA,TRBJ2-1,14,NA,TGCAGTGCCCGGGAAGGGGGAGGCTACAATGAGCAGTTCTTC,CSAREGGGYNEQFF
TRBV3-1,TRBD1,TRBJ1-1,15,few,TGTGCCAGCAGCCCCTCACAGGGGGCTAACACTGAAGCTTTCTTT,CASSPSQGANTEAFF
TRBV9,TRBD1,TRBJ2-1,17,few,TGTGCCAGCAGCGGCTTAGCGGACAGGGCTCGGTACAATGAGCAGTTCTTC,CASSGLADRARYNEQFF